Presented here are 21 T cell receptor beta chains from one specimen sequenced in a study of response to subunit inactivated influenza vaccine. TCRdb used MiXCR to reprocess the RT-PCR reads, holding one entry per CDR3 protein. Of roughly 700,000 distinct CDR3 sequences in the sample, more than 15% were seen once. The material was PBMCs from blood, obtained 12 days after vaccination. Receptors were obtained from a man aged 50-59 years who received an inactivated influenza vaccine.

This clonotype was counted a few times. The rearrangement joins TRBV27 to TRBJ2-7; possible D gene TRBD1, 6 bases. Germline values: CDR1 MNHEY, CDR2 SMNVEV (reference sequence). The CDR3 totals 12 residues. The ends were cut back, 6 bases at V and 4 bases at J, with 10 bases in the middle. The DNA for the CDR3 is TGTGCCAGCAGCAGGGGCGAATACGAGCAGTACTTC. Translating gives CASSRGEYEQYF.

The chain is built from TRBV7-9 and TRBJ2-7; the D gene is possibly TRBD2 (6 bases). CDR1 and CDR2 from the germline V gene are SEHNR and FQNEAQ (reference sequence). V lost 1 base and J 7 bases, leaving 17 bases between the germline ends. The CDR3 has 15 residues. The CDR3 region is CASSLGGGAYEEQYF. The CDR3 nucleotides are TGTGCCAGCAGCTTAGGCGGCGGGGCGTACGAAGAGCAGTACTTC.

This clonotype was counted a few times. This chain links TRBV2 with TRBJ2-5; 8 bases match TRBD2. Germline CDR1 reads SNHLY; CDR2 reads FYNNEI. This CDR3 is 16 amino acids long. Losses at the gene ends were 0 bases for V and 6 bases for J; bases not matched to a gene: 9. In DNA, the CDR3 is TGTGCCAGCAGTGAAGCGGGGGCGGGGGGCCGACAGACCCAGTACTTC. It specifies CASSEAGAGGRQTQYF.

This clonotype was picked up many times. This chain links TRBV20-1 with TRBJ2-7; a weak D match, TRBD1 (7 bases). The germline V gene has CDR1 DFQATT and CDR2 SNEGSKA (reference sequence). The CDR3 sequence is 13 residues long. V was shortened by 6 bases and J by 2 bases, with 14 bases between the two germline ends. CDR3 sequence reads: CSASRGTAYEQYF. The DNA of the CDR3 is TGCAGTGCAAGCCGCGGGACAGCCTACGAGCAGTACTTC.

The V gene is TRBV6-1, the J gene TRBJ1-5; D is ambiguous. The CDR3 spans 15 residues. The ends were cut back, 3 bases at V and 3 bases at J, with 12 bases in the middle. Germline CDR1 reads MNHNS; CDR2 reads SASEGT. CDR3 residues: CASSEFRWPNQPQHF. In DNA, the CDR3 is TGTGCCAGCAGTGAGTTTAGGTGGCCCAATCAGCCCCAGCATTTT.

The CDR3 is CATSREGGQYNEQFF. In nucleotides, the CDR3 is TGTGCCACCAGCAGAGAGGGGGGACAGTACAATGAGCAGTTCTTC. This chain joins TRBV15 and TRBJ2-1, with D possibly being TRBD1 (7 bases). V gave up 0 bases and J gave up 4 bases, with 10 bases separating them. CDR3 length: 15 amino acids. Germline assignment: CDR1 LNHNV and CDR2 YYDKDF (reference sequence). The variable domain in full, completed from reference TRBV15 and TRBJ2-1, reads DAMVIQNPRYQVTQFGKPVTLSCSQTLNHNVMYWYQQKSSQAPKLLFHYYDKDFNNEADTPDNFQSRRPNTSFCFLDIRSPGLGDTAMYLCATSREGGQYNEQFFGPGTRLTVL.

This clonotype was counted at least ten times. V and J are TRBV29-1 and TRBJ2-7; 7 bases line up with TRBD1. In germline, CDR1 is SQVTM, CDR2 ANQGSEA. With V trimmed by 7 bases and J by 4 bases, 10 bases remained unmatched. This CDR3 is 13 amino acids long. The chain's CDR3 is CSALGEGAYEQYF. The CDR3 DNA follows: TGCAGCGCCCTGGGAGAGGGGGCTTACGAGCAGTACTTC.

The chain combines TRBV20-1 with TRBJ1-3; D is uncertain. Trimming removed 0 bases at V and 0 bases at J, with 12 bases between. Per the germline V gene, CDR1 is DFQATT and CDR2 is SNEGSKA (reference sequence). This CDR3 has 16 amino acids. The CDR3 spells CSARDPGIRSGNTIYF. CDR3 in DNA: TGCAGTGCTAGAGATCCGGGCATACGCTCTGGAAACACCATATATTTT.

V gene TRBV20-1 combines with J gene TRBJ2-1; no reliable D call. The germline CDR1 and CDR2 sequences are DFQATT and SNEGSKA (reference sequence). V was trimmed by 5 bases and J by 6 bases, leaving 14 bases between them. This CDR3 region has 13 residues. The chain's CDR3 is CSAFRQNSNEQFF. In DNA, the CDR3 is TGCAGTGCTTTCAGGCAGAACAGCAATGAGCAGTTCTTC.

The J gene is TRBJ2-1, the V gene TRBV11-2; D is unresolved. This CDR3 is 13 amino acids long. The V end lost 2 bases, the J end lost 8 bases, and 10 bases lay between the germline ends. The germline V gene has CDR1 SGHAT and CDR2 FQNNGV. The CDR3 DNA is TGTGCCAGCAGCTTATTACCAGCCTATGAGCAGTTCTTC. This sequence encodes CASSLLPAYEQFF. Based on the CDR3 plus reference TRBV11-2 and TRBJ2-1, the full variable domain is EAGVAQSPRYKIIEKRQSVAFWCNPISGHATLYWYQQILGQGPKLLIQFQNNGVVDDSQLPKDRFSAERLKGVDSTLKIQPAKLEDSAVYLCASSLLPAYEQFFGPGTRLTVL.

This clonotype was observed a handful of times. This chain connects TRBV5-1 to TRBJ2-5; 10 nucleotides match TRBD2. The CDR3 loop spans 17 amino acids. Per the germline V gene, CDR1 is SGHRS and CDR2 is YFSETQ. The V segment lost 2 bases and the J segment 1 base; nucleotides outside the gene matches: 8. DNA for the CDR3: TGCGCCAGCAGCTTTGGTGCAGTAGCGGGGGGCCAAGAGACCCAGTACTTC. Translating gives CASSFGAVAGGQETQYF.

This clonotype was observed a few times. The CDR3 region is CASSTEETQYF. CDR3 nucleotide sequence: TGTGCCAGTAGTACGGAAGAGACCCAGTACTTC. The J gene is TRBJ2-5, the V gene TRBV19; no definite D call. CDR1 and CDR2 from the germline V gene are LNHDA and SQIVND (reference sequence). Trimming pared 4 bases from V and 3 bases from J, leaving 3 bases between. The CDR3 length is 11 residues. Looking up the rest from reference TRBV19 and TRBJ2-5 gives the full variable domain: DGGITQSPKYLFRKEGQNVTLSCEQNLNHDAMYWYRQDPGQGLRLIYYSQIVNDFQKGDIAEGYSVSREKKESFPLTVTSAQKNPTAFYLCASSTEETQYFGPGTRLLVL.

This clonotype occurred many times. The chain recombines TRBV7-2 with TRBJ1-1; D possibly corresponds to TRBD1 (5 bases). The CDR3 runs to 15 residues. Trimming pared 5 bases from V and 5 bases from J, leaving 18 bases between. CDR1 SGHTA and CDR2 FQGNSA come from the germline V gene. CDR3 residues: CASSLTGRGSTEAFF. The CDR3 nucleotides read TGTGCCAGCAGCCTAACAGGTAGGGGTTCGACTGAAGCTTTCTTT.

This clonotype was detected a few times. The rearrangement joins TRBV7-2 to TRBJ1-6, with 9 nucleotides matching TRBD1. V was pared by 3 bases and J by 9 bases, with 6 bases of the junction left unmatched. Per germline, CDR1 SGHTA and CDR2 FQGNSA. The CDR3 has 15 amino acids. DNA of the CDR3: TGTGCCAGCAGCTTGGGACAGGGTAGGGGTTCACCCCTCCACTTT. The encoded protein is CASSLGQGRGSPLHF. Full variable domain (rest looked up from reference TRBV7-2 and TRBJ1-6): GAGVSQSPSNKVTEKGKDVELRCDPISGHTALYWYRQSLGQGLEFLIYFQGNSAPDKSGLPSDRFSAERTGGSVSTLTIQRTQQEDSAVYLCASSLGQGRGSPLHFGNGTRLTVT.

The genes are TRBV20-1 and TRBJ1-4, with unresolved D. CDR1 DFQATT and CDR2 SNEGSKA come from the germline V gene (reference sequence). Trimming took off 0 bases at V and 3 bases at J, with 11 bases between the two ends. This CDR3 has 15 residues. CDR3 sequence (DNA): TGCAGTGCTAGAGATCTGAGAAGGGCTAATGAAAAACTGTTTTTT. Protein: CSARDLRRANEKLFF.

This clonotype was picked up many times. The chain combines TRBV14 with TRBJ2-1; 7 bases line up with TRBD2. V dropped 4 bases and J dropped 3; count of bases not matched to a gene: 3. This CDR3 region has 14 residues. Germline CDR1 reads SGHDN; CDR2 reads FVKESK. CDR3 sequence reads: CASSLRDYYNEQFF. CDR3 nucleotide sequence: TGTGCCAGCAGCCTCCGGGACTACTACAATGAGCAGTTCTTC.

This clonotype turned up a few times. The chain has TRBV5-1 and TRBJ1-4, with TRBD1 identical over 9 bases. The V gene end was trimmed by 4 bases and the J gene end by 3 bases; junction bases not matched to a gene: 4. The CDR3 loop spans 15 amino acids. Germline V gives CDR1 SGHRS, CDR2 YFSETQ. The CDR3 loop reads CASSHGQGPNEKLFF. The DNA of the CDR3 is TGCGCCAGCAGCCATGGACAGGGGCCTAATGAAAAACTGTTTTTT.

V and J are TRBV28 and TRBJ2-7; the match to TRBD2 covers 8 bases. The CDR3 length is 15 residues. With 3 bases clipped from V and 5 bases from J, the junction kept 9 bases outside the gene matches. Per the germline V gene, CDR1 is MDHEN and CDR2 is SYDVKM. CDR3 nucleotides: TGTGCCAGCAGTTTCTGGGAGCGGGAGACCCACGAGCAGTACTTC. It specifies CASSFWERETHEQYF.

This chain connects TRBV12-3 or TRBV12-4 to TRBJ2-4, with 11 bases fitting TRBD1. This CDR3 is 20 amino acids long. V was clipped by 6 bases and J by 3 bases; unmatched bases: 19. The CDR3 DNA follows: TGTGCCAGCAGCACCAGGACAGGGGGCGGCTTAGGTCTTGGCAAAAACATTCAGTACTTC. This gives the protein CASSTRTGGGLGLGKNIQYF.

This clonotype has just a few counts. The chain uses TRBV5-1 and TRBJ1-2, with TRBD1 matching 7 bases. V lost 4 bases to trimming and J lost 0 bases; unmatched junction nucleotides: 21. Per germline, CDR1 SGHRS and CDR2 YFSETQ. The CDR3 length is 20 residues. The CDR3 sequence is CASSPRTGDLTSLTNYGYTF. For the CDR3, the DNA is TGCGCCAGCAGCCCCCGCACAGGGGACCTAACCTCTTTGACTAACTATGGCTACACCTTC.

Concerning this clonotype itself: A read error may produce the germline difference seen at one junction end. The chain carries TRBV6-1 and TRBJ2-2; 8 bases fit TRBD2. Germline assignment: CDR1 MNHNS and CDR2 SASEGT. The CDR3 covers 15 residues. For the CDR3, the DNA is TGTGCCCATATGCGGGAGGTGCGGAACACCGGGGAACTGTTTTTT. It translates to CAHMREVRNTGELFF.